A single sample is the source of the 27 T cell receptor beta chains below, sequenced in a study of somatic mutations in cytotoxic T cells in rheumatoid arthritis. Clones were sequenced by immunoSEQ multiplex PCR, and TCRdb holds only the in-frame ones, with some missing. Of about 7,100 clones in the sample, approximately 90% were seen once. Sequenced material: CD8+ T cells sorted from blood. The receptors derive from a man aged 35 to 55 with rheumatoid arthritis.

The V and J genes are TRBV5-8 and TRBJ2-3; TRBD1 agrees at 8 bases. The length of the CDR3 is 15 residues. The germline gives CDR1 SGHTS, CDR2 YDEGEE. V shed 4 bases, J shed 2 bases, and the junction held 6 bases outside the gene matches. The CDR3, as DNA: TGTGCCAGCAGCATTGGGACAGGCTCCACAGATACGCAGTATTTT. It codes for CASSIGTGSTDTQYF.

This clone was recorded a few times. The CDR3 DNA sequence: TGTGCCAGCAGCCTAGACGGGACAGGGGTTGAAAAACTGTTTTTT. This sequence encodes CASSLDGTGVEKLFF. J is TRBJ1-4 and V is TRBV4-2; 10 bases are shared with TRBD1. Trimming cost V 4 bases and J 7 bases; bases outside gene matches: 6. Germline CDR1 and CDR2: LGHNA and YNFKEQ. The CDR3 is 15 residues long.

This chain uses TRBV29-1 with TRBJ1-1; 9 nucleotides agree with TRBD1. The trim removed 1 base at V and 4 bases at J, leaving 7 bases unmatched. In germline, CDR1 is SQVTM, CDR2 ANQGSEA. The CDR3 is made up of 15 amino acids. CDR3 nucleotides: TGCAGCGTTGAAGGGGTACAGGGGGCGGGCACTGAAGCTTTCTTT. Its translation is CSVEGVQGAGTEAFF.

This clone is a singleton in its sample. CDR3 amino acids: CASSSTTSSSYNEQFF. In DNA, the CDR3 is TGTGCCAGCAGCTCGACTACCTCCAGCTCCTACAATGAGCAGTTCTTC. V gene TRBV7-9 combines with J gene TRBJ2-1, with a tentative D call TRBD2 (5 bases). Per germline, CDR1 SEHNR and CDR2 FQNEAQ (reference sequence). The CDR3 runs to 16 residues. The V end was cut by 4 bases, the J end by 0 bases, with 13 bases between.

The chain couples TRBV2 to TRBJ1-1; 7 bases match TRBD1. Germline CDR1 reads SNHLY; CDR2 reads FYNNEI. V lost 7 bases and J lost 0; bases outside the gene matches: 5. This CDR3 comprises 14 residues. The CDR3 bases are TGTGCCAGCAAGCTGGGACAGATGAACACTGAAGCTTTCTTT. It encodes CASKLGQMNTEAFF.

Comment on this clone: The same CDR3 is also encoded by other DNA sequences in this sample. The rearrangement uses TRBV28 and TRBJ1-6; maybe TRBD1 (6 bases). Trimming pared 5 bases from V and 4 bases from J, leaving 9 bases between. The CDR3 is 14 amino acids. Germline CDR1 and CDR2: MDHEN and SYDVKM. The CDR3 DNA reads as TGTGCCAGCAGTAGGACAGATTATAATTCACCCCTCCACTTT. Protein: CASSRTDYNSPLHF.

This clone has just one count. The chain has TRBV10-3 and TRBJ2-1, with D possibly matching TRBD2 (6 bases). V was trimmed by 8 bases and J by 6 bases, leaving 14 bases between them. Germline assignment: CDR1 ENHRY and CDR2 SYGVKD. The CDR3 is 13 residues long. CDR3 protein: CAIRRGPLNEQFF. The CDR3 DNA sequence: TGTGCCATCCGGAGGGGTCCCCTCAATGAGCAGTTCTTC.

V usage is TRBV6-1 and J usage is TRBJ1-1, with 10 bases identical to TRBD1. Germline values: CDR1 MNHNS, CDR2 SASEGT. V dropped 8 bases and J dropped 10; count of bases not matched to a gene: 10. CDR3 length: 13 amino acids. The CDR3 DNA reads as TGTGCCAGCGGGACAGGGGTATTTTTAGGAGCTTTCTTT. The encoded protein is CASGTGVFLGAFF.

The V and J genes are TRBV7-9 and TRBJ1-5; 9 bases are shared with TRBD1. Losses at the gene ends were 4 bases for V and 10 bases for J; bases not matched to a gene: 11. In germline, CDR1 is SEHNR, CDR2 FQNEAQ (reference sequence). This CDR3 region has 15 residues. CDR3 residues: CASSSLDRGKGPQHF. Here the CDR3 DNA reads TGTGCCAGCAGCTCTCTGGACAGGGGAAAGGGCCCCCAGCATTTT.

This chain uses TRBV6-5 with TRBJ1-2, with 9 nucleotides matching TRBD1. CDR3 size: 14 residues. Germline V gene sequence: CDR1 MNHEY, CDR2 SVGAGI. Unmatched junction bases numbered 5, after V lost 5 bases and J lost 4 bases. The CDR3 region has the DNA TGTGCCAGCAGTCCCGGGACAGGGAGCTATGGCTACACCTTC. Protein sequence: CASSPGTGSYGYTF.

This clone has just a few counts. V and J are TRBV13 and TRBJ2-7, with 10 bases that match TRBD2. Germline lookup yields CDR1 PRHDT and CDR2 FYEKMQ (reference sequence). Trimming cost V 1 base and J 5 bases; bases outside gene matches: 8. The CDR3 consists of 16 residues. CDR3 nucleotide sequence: TGTGCCAGCAGCTTAGAGGCTAGCGGGGGATGGGACGAGCAGTACTTC. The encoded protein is CASSLEASGGWDEQYF.

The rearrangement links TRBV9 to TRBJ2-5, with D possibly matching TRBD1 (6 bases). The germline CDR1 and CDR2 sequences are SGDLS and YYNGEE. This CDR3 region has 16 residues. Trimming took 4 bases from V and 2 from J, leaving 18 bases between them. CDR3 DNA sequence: TGTGCCAGCAGCCAGAGGGGGAGATCGGGACAAGAGACCCAGTACTTC. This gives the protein CASSQRGRSGQETQYF.

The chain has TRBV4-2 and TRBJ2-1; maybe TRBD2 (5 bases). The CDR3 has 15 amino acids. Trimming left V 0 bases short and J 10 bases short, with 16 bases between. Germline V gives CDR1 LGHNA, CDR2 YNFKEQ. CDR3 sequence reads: CASSQDREGPPEQFF. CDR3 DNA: TGTGCCAGCAGCCAAGATCGTGAGGGTCCCCCCGAGCAGTTCTTC.

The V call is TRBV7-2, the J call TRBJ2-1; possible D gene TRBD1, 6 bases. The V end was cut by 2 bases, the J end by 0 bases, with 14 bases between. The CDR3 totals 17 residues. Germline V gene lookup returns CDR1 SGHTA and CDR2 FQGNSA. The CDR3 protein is CASSLLWGQSSYNEQFF. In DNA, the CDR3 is TGTGCCAGCAGCTTACTTTGGGGGCAGAGCTCCTACAATGAGCAGTTCTTC. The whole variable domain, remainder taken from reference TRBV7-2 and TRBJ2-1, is GAGVSQSPSNKVTEKGKDVELRCDPISGHTALYWYRQSLGQGLEFLIYFQGNSAPDKSGLPSDRFSAERTGGSVSTLTIQRTQQEDSAVYLCASSLLWGQSSYNEQFFGPGTRLTVL.

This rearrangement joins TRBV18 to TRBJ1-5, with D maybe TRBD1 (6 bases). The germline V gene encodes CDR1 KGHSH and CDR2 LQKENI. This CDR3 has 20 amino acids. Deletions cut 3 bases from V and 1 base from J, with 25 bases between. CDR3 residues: CASSPYRVPTRVKSNQPQHF. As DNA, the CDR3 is TGTGCCAGCTCACCCTACAGGGTCCCCACCAGGGTGAAGAGCAATCAGCCCCAGCATTTT.

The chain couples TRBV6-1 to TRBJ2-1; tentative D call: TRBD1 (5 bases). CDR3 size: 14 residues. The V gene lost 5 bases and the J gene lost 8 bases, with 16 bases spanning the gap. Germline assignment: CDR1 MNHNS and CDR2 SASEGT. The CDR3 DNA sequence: TGTGCCAGCAGTTGGACATTTCTGGGCGATGAGCAGTTCTTC. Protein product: CASSWTFLGDEQFF.

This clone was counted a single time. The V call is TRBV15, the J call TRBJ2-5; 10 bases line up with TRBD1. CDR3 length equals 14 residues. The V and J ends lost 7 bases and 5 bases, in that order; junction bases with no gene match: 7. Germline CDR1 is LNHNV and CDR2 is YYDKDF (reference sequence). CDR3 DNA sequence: TGTGCCACCACTCGTGACAGGGGGCTGGAGACCCAGTACTTC. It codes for CATTRDRGLETQYF.

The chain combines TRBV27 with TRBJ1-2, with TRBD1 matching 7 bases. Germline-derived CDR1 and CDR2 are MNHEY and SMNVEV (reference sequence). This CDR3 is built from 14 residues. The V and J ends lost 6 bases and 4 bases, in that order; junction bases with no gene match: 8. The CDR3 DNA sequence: TGTGCCAGCAGCGCACGCCCAGGGGGCTATGGCTACACCTTC. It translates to CASSARPGGYGYTF.

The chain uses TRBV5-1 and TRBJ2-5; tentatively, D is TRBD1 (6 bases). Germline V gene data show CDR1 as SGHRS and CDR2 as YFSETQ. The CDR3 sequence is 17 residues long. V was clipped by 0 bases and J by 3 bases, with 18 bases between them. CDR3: CASSLGGQGPYEETQYF. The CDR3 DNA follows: TGCGCCAGCAGCTTGGGGGGCCAGGGGCCGTACGAAGAGACCCAGTACTTC.

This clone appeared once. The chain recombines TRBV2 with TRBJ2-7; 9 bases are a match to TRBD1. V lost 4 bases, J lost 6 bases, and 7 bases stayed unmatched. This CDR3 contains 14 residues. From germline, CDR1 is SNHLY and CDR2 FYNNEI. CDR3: CASSVAGTGSEQYV. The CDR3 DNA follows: TGTGCCAGCAGTGTAGCCGGGACAGGGTCCGAGCAGTACGTC.

The CDR3 nucleotides are TGTGCCAGCAGCTTTTCATATTTCGGGACAGGGAGCTCCTACAATGAGCAGTTCTTC. Translation: CASSFSYFGTGSSYNEQFF. The J gene is TRBJ2-1, the V gene TRBV11-2; 9 nucleotides match TRBD1. Unmatched junction bases numbered 12, after V lost 3 bases and J lost 0 bases. The germline V gene has CDR1 SGHAT and CDR2 FQNNGV. The CDR3 sequence is 19 residues long.

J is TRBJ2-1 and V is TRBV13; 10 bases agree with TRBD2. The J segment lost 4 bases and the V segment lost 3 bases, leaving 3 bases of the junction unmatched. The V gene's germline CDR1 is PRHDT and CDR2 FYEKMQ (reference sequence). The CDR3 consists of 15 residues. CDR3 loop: CASSFGTSEYNEQFF. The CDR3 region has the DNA TGTGCCAGCAGCTTCGGGACTAGCGAGTACAATGAGCAGTTCTTC.

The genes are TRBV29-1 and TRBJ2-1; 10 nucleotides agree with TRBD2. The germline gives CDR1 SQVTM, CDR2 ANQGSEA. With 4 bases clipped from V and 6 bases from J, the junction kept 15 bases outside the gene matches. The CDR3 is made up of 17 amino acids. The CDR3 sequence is CSVAGAGGRKASNEQFF. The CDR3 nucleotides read TGCAGCGTTGCGGGAGCGGGGGGGCGAAAGGCTTCCAATGAGCAGTTCTTC.

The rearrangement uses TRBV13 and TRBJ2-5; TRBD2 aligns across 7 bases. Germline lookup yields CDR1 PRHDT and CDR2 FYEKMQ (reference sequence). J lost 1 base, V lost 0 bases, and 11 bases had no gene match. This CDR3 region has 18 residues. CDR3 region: CASSLGLRGLGSQETQYF. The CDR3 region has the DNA TGTGCCAGCAGCTTAGGCTTACGCGGACTAGGGTCCCAAGAGACCCAGTACTTC.

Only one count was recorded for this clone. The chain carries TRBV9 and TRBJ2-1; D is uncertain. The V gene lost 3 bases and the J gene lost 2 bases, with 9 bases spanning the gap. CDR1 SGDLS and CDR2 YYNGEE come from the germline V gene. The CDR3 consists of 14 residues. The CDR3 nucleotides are TGTGCCAGCAGCGGTTTCGACACCTACAATGAGCAGTTCTTC. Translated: CASSGFDTYNEQFF.

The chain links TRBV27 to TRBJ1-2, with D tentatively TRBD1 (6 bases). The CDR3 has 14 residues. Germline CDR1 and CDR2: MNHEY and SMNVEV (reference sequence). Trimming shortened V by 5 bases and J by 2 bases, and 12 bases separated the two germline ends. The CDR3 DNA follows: TGTGCCAGCAGTGCGTCAACAGGGAACTATGGCTACACCTTC. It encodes CASSASTGNYGYTF.

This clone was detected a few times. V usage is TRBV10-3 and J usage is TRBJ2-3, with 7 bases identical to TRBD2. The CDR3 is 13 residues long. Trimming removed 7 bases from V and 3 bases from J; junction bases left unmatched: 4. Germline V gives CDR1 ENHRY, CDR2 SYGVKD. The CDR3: CAIKRDGTDTQYF. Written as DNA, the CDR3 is TGTGCCATCAAGCGGGATGGAACAGATACGCAGTATTTT.